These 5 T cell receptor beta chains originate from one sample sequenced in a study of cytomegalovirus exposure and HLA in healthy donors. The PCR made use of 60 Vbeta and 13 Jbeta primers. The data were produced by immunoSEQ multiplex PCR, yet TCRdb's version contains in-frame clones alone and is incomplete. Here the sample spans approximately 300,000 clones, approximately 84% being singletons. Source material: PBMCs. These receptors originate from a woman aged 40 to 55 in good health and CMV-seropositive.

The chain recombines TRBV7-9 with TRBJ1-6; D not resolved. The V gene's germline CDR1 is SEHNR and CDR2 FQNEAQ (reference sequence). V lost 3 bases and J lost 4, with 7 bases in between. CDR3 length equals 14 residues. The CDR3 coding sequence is TGTGCCAGCAGCTTCCCCCTGTATAATTCACCCCTCCACTTT. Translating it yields CASSFPLYNSPLHF.

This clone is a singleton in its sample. The chain's CDR3 is CAWTREAGGPDTQYF. The CDR3 DNA reads as TGTGCCTGGACCAGGGAGGCGGGAGGGCCAGATACGCAGTATTTT. This rearrangement joins TRBV30 to TRBJ2-3; 9 bases agree with TRBD2. The germline V gene has CDR1 GTSNPN and CDR2 SVGIG (reference sequence). Germline trimming cut 4 bases from V and 4 bases from J; bases unmatched to any gene: 9. The CDR3 extends over 15 amino acids.

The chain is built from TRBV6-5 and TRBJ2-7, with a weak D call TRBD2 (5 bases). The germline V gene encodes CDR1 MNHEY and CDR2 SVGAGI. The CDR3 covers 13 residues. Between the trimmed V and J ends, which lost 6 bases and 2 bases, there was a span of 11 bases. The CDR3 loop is CASSDRGAYEQYF. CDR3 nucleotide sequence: TGTGCCAGCAGCGACCGGGGTGCCTACGAGCAGTACTTC.

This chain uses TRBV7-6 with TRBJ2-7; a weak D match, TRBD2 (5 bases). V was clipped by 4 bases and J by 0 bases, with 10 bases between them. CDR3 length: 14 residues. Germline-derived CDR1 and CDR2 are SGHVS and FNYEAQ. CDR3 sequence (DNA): TGTGCCAGCAGCTCTGGCGGGTCCTCCTACGAGCAGTACTTC. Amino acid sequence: CASSSGGSSYEQYF.

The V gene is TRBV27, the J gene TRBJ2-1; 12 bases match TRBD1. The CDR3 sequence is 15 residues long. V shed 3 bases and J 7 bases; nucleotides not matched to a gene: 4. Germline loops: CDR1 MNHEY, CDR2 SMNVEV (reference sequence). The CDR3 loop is CASSFGTGGPNEQFF. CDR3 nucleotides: TGTGCCAGCAGTTTTGGGACAGGGGGCCCGAATGAGCAGTTCTTC.